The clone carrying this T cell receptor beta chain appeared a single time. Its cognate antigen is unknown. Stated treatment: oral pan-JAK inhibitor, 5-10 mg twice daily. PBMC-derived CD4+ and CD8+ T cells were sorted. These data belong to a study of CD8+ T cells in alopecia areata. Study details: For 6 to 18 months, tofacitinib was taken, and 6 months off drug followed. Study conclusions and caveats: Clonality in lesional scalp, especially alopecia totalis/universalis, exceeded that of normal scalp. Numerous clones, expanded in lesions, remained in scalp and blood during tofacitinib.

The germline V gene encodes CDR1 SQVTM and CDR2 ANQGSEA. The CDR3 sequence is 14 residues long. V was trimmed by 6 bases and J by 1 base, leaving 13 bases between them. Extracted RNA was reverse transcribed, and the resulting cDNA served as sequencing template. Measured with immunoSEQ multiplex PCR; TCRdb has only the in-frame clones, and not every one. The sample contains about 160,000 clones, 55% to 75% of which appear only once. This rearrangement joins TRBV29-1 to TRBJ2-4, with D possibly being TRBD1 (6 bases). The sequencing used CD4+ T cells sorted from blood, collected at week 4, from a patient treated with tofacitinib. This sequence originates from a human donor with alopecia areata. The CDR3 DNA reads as TGCAGCGTAGCCTTGGGGGCGGCCAAAAACATTCAGTACTTC. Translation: CSVALGAAKNIQYF. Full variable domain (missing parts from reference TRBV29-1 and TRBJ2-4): SAVISQKPSRDICQRGTSLTIQCQVDSQVTMMFWYRQQPGQSLTLIATANQGSEATYESGFVIDKFPISRPNLTFSTLTVSNMSPEDSSIYLCSVALGAAKNIQYFGAGTRLSVL.